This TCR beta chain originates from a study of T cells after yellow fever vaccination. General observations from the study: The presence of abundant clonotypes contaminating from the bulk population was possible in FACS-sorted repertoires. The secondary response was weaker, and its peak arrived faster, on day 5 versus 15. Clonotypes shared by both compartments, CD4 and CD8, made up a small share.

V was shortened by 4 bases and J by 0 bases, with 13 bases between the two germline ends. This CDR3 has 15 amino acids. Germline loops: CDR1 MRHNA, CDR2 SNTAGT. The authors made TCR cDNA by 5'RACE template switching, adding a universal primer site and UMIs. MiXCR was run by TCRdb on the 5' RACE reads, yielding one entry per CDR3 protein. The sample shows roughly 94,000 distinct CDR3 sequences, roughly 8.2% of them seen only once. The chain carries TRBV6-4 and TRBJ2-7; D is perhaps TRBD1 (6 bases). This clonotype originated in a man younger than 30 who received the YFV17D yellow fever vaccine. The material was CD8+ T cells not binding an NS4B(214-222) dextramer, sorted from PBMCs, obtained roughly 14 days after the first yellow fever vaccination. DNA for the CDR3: TGTGCCAGCAGTGGCACAGGGACGAGCTCCTACGAGCAGTACGTC. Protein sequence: CASSGTGTSSYEQYV.